This TCR beta chain is drawn from a study of shared clonotypes between healthy human individuals. Produced via immunoSEQ multiplex PCR; TCRdb's table is partial and in-frame only. The table records fewer than 1.8 million clones, just under 99% of them present only once. Sequencing input: naive CD4+ T cells sorted from blood. The sample's subset: CD45RA+ positively selected. The TCR originated in a young man in good health.

CDR3 nucleotides: TGTGCCAGCAGTACACTACAGGGACCCTATGGCTACACCTTC. Translation gives CASSTLQGPYGYTF. This rearrangement joins TRBV6-5 to TRBJ1-2; possibly TRBD1 for D (6 bases). Germline V CDR1 and CDR2: MNHEY, SVGAGI. Trimming removed 5 bases at V and 4 bases at J, with 14 bases between. The CDR3 loop spans 14 amino acids.